A selection of T cell receptor beta chains follows, all from one sample in a study of cytotoxic CD8 clonotypes in ibrutinib-treated CLL. The assay was immunoSEQ multiplex PCR, and TCRdb's table has in-frame clones only and misses some. This sample has around 33,000 clones, with approximately 45% found just once. Sequenced here: PBMCs, sampled before ibrutinib treatment. These TCRs come from a human donor with chronic lymphocytic leukemia. CDR3s include the opening cysteine and the closing phenylalanine or tryptophan. The D gene is left open where the match is weak. Size is stated for part of the rows, as once, few or many counts, or as a class when the clone is expanded.

clone_size d_call j_call v_call cdr3_aa cdr3_nt
NA TRBD2 TRBJ2-5 TRBV13 CASSSYGLAGGSGAQYF TGTGCCAGCAGCTCTTACGGCTTAGCGGGGGGCTCCGGGGCCCAGTACTTC
NA NA TRBJ1-1 TRBV5-1 CASSRGWNTEAFF TGCGCCAGCTCCCGGGGCTGGAACACTGAAGCTTTCTTT
NA NA TRBJ2-7 TRBV19 CASSISGGRVPEQYF TGTGCCAGTAGTATTAGCGGCGGCAGGGTCCCCGAGCAGTACTTC
few NA TRBJ1-6 TRBV5-4 CASSGNRNSPLHF TGTGCCAGCAGCGGGAATAGGAATTCACCCCTCCACTTT
few TRBD2 TRBJ2-3 TRBV7-3 CASSRGLAATDTQYF TGTGCCAGCAGCCGAGGACTAGCGGCCACAGATACGCAGTATTTT
NA NA TRBJ2-3 TRBV6-1 CASSGHQTDTQYF TGTGCCAGCAGTGGTCACCAGACAGATACGCAGTATTTT
few TRBD1 TRBJ1-4 TRBV7-9 CASSSGQDNEKLFF TGTGCCAGCAGCTCGGGACAGGATAATGAAAAACTGTTTTTT
NA TRBD1 TRBJ1-1 TRBV6-5 CASSARTGSTEAFF TGTGCCAGCAGCGCCCGGACAGGGAGCACTGAAGCTTTCTTT
NA NA TRBJ2-7 TRBV5-4 CASSRIDSSSYEQYF TGTGCCAGCAGCCGCATCGACAGTTCCTCCTACGAGCAGTACTTC
NA NA TRBJ1-2 TRBV30 CACGEVQRGIYGYTF TGTGCCTGCGGAGAGGTTCAGCGGGGGATCTATGGCTACACCTTC
NA TRBD1 TRBJ1-6 TRBV6-1 CATGTGGSYNSPLHF TGTGCCACCGGGACAGGGGGCTCCTATAATTCACCCCTCCACTTT
NA TRBD1 TRBJ1-2 TRBV7-2 CASSPRTGNYGYTF TGTGCCAGCAGCCCTCGGACAGGGAACTATGGCTACACCTTC
NA NA TRBJ1-2 TRBV2 CASRVRFRGEPSNYGYTF TGTGCCAGCAGGGTACGATTTCGGGGCGAGCCTTCTAACTATGGCTACACCTTC
NA NA TRBJ2-3 TRBV19 CASNLALLGTDTQYF TGTGCCAGTAATCTCGCCCTCCTAGGCACAGATACGCAGTATTTT
few TRBD1 TRBJ1-3 TRBV5-4 CASSPGQGPGNTIYF TGTGCCAGCAGCCCGGGACAGGGTCCCGGAAACACCATATATTTT
NA TRBD1 TRBJ1-5 TRBV29-1 CRGQQGQPQHF TGCAGGGGACAGCAGGGTCAGCCCCAGCATTTT
NA NA TRBJ2-7 TRBV25-1 CASPPHRACSYEQYF TGTGCCAGCCCTCCTCACAGGGCCTGCTCCTACGAGCAGTACTTC
few NA TRBJ2-7 TRBV18 CASSPSQGYYEQYF TGTGCCAGCTCACCATCCCAGGGATACTACGAGCAGTACTTC
few TRBD1 TRBJ2-1 TRBV6-1 CASSEVTGGYEQFF TGTGCCAGCAGTGAAGTTACAGGGGGCTATGAGCAGTTCTTC
few NA TRBJ2-1 TRBV7-2 CASSVVLGEYNEQFF TGTGCCAGCAGTGTGGTCCTCGGGGAATACAATGAGCAGTTCTTC
NA NA TRBJ2-3 TRBV15 CATSALGDTQYF TGTGCCACCAGCGCCCTCGGAGATACGCAGTATTTT
few TRBD1 TRBJ2-7 TRBV11-2 CASSSTMGQTSYEQYF TGTGCCAGCAGCTCGACCATGGGACAGACCTCCTACGAGCAGTACTTC
NA NA TRBJ2-7 TRBV5-1 CASSPDRAYEQYF TGCGCCAGCAGCCCCGACAGAGCCTACGAGCAGTACTTC
NA NA TRBJ2-2 TRBV9 CASSVGFRANTGELFF TGTGCCAGCAGCGTAGGTTTCAGGGCGAACACCGGGGAGCTGTTTTTT
NA NA TRBJ2-3 TRBV28 CASSRPGSGTQYF TGTGCCAGCAGTCGTCCGGGCAGCGGTACGCAGTATTTT
medium-sized TRBD2 TRBJ2-7 TRBV7-2 CASSLGPAGASYEQYF TGTGCCAGCAGCTTAGGTCCAGCGGGGGCGTCCTACGAGCAGTACTTC
NA NA TRBJ2-1 TRBV6-6 CASSQNNEQFF TGTGCCAGCAGTCAAAACAATGAGCAGTTCTTC
NA TRBD1 TRBJ2-7 TRBV7-2 CASSPQADRLSEQYF TGTGCCAGCAGCCCCCAGGCGGACAGGTTGAGCGAGCAGTACTTC
few NA TRBJ1-5 TRBV7-8 CASSLRPRTLGNQPQHF TGTGCCAGCAGCCTACGACCCAGGACTTTGGGCAATCAGCCCCAGCATTTT
few NA TRBJ2-7 TRBV6-1 CASSQIYSYEQYF TGTGCCAGCAGTCAGATATACTCCTACGAGCAGTACTTC
NA TRBD2 TRBJ2-1 TRBV11-2 CASSSASGTSGTKQFF TGTGCCAGCAGCTCAGCGTCCGGGACTAGCGGGACAAAGCAGTTCTTC
NA NA TRBJ1-4 TRBV9 CASSPPLGRRRGEKLFF TGTGCCAGCAGCCCTCCCCTTGGACGGAGAAGGGGAGAAAAACTGTTTTTT
many NA TRBJ2-3 TRBV18 CASSPPTRTDTQYF TGTGCCAGCTCACCACCGACCAGGACAGATACGCAGTATTTT
NA NA TRBJ2-3 TRBV9 CASSVSPRTDTQYF TGTGCCAGCAGCGTGAGCCCTCGCACAGATACGCAGTATTTT
few TRBD1 TRBJ1-1 TRBV7-6 CASSSRGDRGFYTEAFF TGTGCCAGCAGCTCACGAGGGGACAGGGGGTTCTATACTGAAGCTTTCTTT
NA TRBD2 TRBJ2-1 TRBV7-9 CASSMMGGSRNEQFF TGTGCCAGCAGCATGATGGGGGGGTCTAGGAATGAGCAGTTCTTC
few NA TRBJ1-2 TRBV28 CASSLGEPYGYTF TGTGCCAGCAGTTTAGGGGAACCCTATGGCTACACCTTC
NA TRBD1 TRBJ2-7 TRBV6-5 CASNTGAASSEQYF TGTGCCAGCAACACAGGGGCCGCTTCCTCCGAGCAGTACTTC
NA NA TRBJ2-2 TRBV4-3 CASSPYHPSNTGELFF TGCGCCAGCAGCCCCTATCACCCATCGAACACCGGGGAGCTGTTTTTT
NA NA TRBJ1-5 TRBV7-9 CASSPSGSNQPQHF TGTGCCAGCAGCCCCTCAGGTAGCAATCAGCCCCAGCATTTT
NA TRBD1 TRBJ2-7 TRBV6-1 CASRMTGTHYEQYF TGTGCCAGCAGGATGACAGGGACGCACTACGAGCAGTACTTC
NA TRBD1 TRBJ2-7 TRBV5-1 CASRMTGGASYEQYF TGCGCCAGCAGAATGACAGGGGGCGCGTCCTACGAGCAGTACTTC
NA TRBD1 TRBJ1-1 TRBV5-1 CASSPGTANTEAFF TGCGCCAGCAGCCCGGGGACAGCTAACACTGAAGCTTTCTTT
NA NA TRBJ2-2 TRBV6-8 CASSEQANTGELFF TGTGCCAGCAGCGAGCAGGCGAACACCGGGGAGCTGTTTTTT
NA TRBD1 TRBJ1-5 TRBV19 CASSTLDRAGNQPQHF TGTGCCAGTAGTACCCTAGACAGGGCGGGCAATCAGCCCCAGCATTTT
NA NA TRBJ2-6 TRBV6-5 CASSDSDGANVLTF TGTGCCAGCAGTGACTCGGACGGGGCCAACGTCCTGACTTTC
NA NA TRBJ1-3 TRBV19 CASSMAGYSGNTIYF TGTGCCAGTAGTATGGCGGGTTACTCTGGAAACACCATATATTTT
few NA TRBJ2-1 TRBV11-3 CASSLGAELAYNEQFF TGTGCCAGCAGCTTAGGGGCAGAGTTGGCGTACAATGAGCAGTTCTTC
few TRBD2 TRBJ2-7 TRBV7-2 CASSFLAGRIRYF TGTGCCAGCAGCTTTCTAGCGGGGCGAATACGGTACTTC
NA NA TRBJ2-5 TRBV28 CATSRGSRSQETQYF TGTGCCACAAGTAGGGGCAGCCGATCCCAAGAGACCCAGTACTTC
NA NA TRBJ2-3 TRBV9 CASSDRPEWSTSTDTQYF TGTGCCAGCAGCGACCGCCCTGAGTGGTCAACTAGCACAGATACGCAGTATTTT
NA TRBD1 TRBJ1-2 TRBV5-4 CASSSTGGAKGYTF TGTGCCAGCAGCTCTACAGGGGGCGCTAAGGGCTACACCTTC
many NA TRBJ1-6 TRBV6-5 CASSYRQGPPYPLHF TGTGCCAGCAGTTACCGGCAGGGGCCACCTTATCCCCTCCACTTT